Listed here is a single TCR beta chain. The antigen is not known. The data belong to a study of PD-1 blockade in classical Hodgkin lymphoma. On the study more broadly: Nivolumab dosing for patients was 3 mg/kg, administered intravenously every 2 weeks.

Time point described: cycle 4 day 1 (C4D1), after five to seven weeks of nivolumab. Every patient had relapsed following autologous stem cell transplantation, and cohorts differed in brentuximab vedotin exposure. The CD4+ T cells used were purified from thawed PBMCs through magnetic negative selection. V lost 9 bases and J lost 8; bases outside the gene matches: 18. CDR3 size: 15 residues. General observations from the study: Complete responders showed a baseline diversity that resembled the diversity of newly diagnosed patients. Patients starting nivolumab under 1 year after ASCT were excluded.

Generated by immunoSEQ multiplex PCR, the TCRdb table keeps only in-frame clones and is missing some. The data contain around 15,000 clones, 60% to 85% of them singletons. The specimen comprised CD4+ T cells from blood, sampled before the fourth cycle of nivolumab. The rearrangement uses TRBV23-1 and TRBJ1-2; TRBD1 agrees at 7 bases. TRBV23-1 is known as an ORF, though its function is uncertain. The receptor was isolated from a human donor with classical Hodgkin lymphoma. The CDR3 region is CARAQGGGPRKGYTF. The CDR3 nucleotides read TGCGCCAGGGCCCAGGGGGGAGGGCCTAGAAAAGGCTACACCTTC.